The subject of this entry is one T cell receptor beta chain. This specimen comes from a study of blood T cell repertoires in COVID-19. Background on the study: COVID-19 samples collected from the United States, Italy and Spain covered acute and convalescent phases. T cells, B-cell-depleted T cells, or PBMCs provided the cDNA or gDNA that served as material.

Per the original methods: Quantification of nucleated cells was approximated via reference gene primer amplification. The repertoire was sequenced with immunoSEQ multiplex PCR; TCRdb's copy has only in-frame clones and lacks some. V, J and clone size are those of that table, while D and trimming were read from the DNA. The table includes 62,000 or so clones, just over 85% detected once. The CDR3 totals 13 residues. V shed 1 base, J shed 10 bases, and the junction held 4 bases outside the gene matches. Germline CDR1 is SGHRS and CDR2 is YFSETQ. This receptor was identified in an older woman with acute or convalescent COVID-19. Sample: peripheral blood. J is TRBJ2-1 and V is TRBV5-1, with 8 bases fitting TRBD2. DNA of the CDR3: TGCGCCAGCAGCTTGCAAGTAGCGGGGGAGCAGTTCTTC. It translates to CASSLQVAGEQFF.